The TCR beta chain described here comes from a study of OX40 agonist ivuxolimab in advanced cancers. Looking at the study overall: The costimulatory receptor OX40 (CD134) was targeted by ivuxolimab, a fully human IgG2 agonistic monoclonal antibody. Intravenous ivuxolimab was administered to patients every 2 weeks at six dose levels: 0.01, 0.1, 0.3, 1.5, 3 and 10 mg/kg. Of the roughly 51 dose-escalation patients, hepatocellular carcinoma was present in about 20, melanoma in around 15, renal cell carcinoma in 9 and head and neck cancer in 9. The dose-escalation cohort was roughly 87% male with a mean age of around 64 years, ranging from roughly 20 to 85. Patients were allowed to have had prior anti-PD-1, anti-PD-L1 or anti-CTLA-4 therapy, and approximately 40% of the dose-escalation patients had been treated with checkpoint inhibitors. Partial responses occurred in three dose-escalation patients, of whom one had hepatocellular carcinoma and two had cutaneous melanoma. The point of sequencing TCRbeta in the periphery was to test whether ivuxolimab changed TCR sequence diversity and drove clonal T-cell expansion. The paper describes the monotherapy dose-escalation part (N = 52 patients) of the phase I trial of ivuxolimab.

This clone was seen just once. This clone's antigen is unknown. Base qualities are not provided; no much larger clone lies one nucleotide away. Based on the germline V gene (reference sequence), the CDR1 and CDR2 sequences are SEHNR and FQNEAQ. The CDR3 runs 13 amino acids, cysteine and phenylalanine included. The entry retains the CDR3 DNA only, 39 bases that are in frame from base 1. For sequencing of the TCRbeta CDR3 region, genomic DNA was extracted from the sorted cells. TCRbeta CDR3 regions were sequenced using the immunoSEQ Assay. The immuneACCESS repertoire file appears here via TCRdb, limited to in-frame rearrangements. These files lack a portion of the clones; in checked studies, under half of the deficit traces to unresolved V genes, and the cause of the others is not known. The sample profile shows 20,000 to 30,000 clones; about 83% of them were found once. Roughly 8.6% of the sample belongs to the ten largest clones.

The trial excluded patients who had a history of autoimmune disease or were on systemic immunosuppression. Peripheral blood for TCR sequencing was drawn from every dose cohort at baseline, at cycle 4 day 1 and at cycle 7 day 1. The samples were drawn from a first-in-human, open-label, multicenter phase I dose-escalation trial of ivuxolimab. Adults with locally advanced or metastatic melanoma, renal cell, hepatocellular, or head and neck squamous cell carcinoma were enrolled in the trial. Before TCR sequencing, CD4+ T cells and CD8+ T cells from peripheral blood were sorted into separate populations. Points the paper makes about the study in general: Low levels of normalized T-cell clonal expansion were also seen in some patients who did not respond. Antigen specificity was not determined for the clonally expanded peripheral T cells. After ivuxolimab, CD8+ T cells had more expanded clones than CD4+ T cells on average. At doses of 0.1 to 3.0 mg/kg, clonal expansion of both CD4+ and CD8+ blood T cells was observed from baseline to week 6. Partial responders in the 0.1-3.0 mg/kg groups had among the lowest normalized peripheral clonal expansion, especially among CD8+ T cells.

This receptor was taken from an adult with an advanced solid tumor such as melanoma, head and neck, liver or kidney cancer. The chain is encoded by TRBV7-9 joined to TRBJ2-5; TRBD2 is possibly the D segment (5 matching bases). The J call may be in error: the DNA end matches TRBJ2-7 better. The material sequenced was CD4+ or CD8+ T cells sorted from blood, taken in a trial of the OX40 agonist ivuxolimab. The CDR3 protein: CASNPPGSYEQYF. At the DNA level, the sequence is TGTGCCAGCAACCCCCCGGGGTCCTACGAGCAGTACTTC.